This TCR beta chain was captured by sequencing in a study of a mutant IDH1 vaccine in newly diagnosed glioma. Study-level background: Vaccination of patients was performed eight times, in weeks 1, 3, 5, 7, 11, 15, 19 and 23.

Using immunoSEQ multiplex PCR, the repertoire was profiled, and TCRdb retains in-frame clones only, with some absent. Among around 62,000 clones listed, roughly 90% were seen once. This clone was seen a single time. The antigen is not known. The time point is: week 11, during vaccination. Doses of 300 ug of mutant IDH1 20-mer peptide were given with topical imiquimod. The CDR3 is 12 amino acids. V shed 8 bases and J shed 0 bases, with 10 bases lying between them. Germline CDR1 SQVTM, CDR2 ANQGSEA. The V and J genes are TRBV29-1 and TRBJ1-1; D gene ambiguous. This TCR came from a man aged 40-50 years with glioma. The material sequenced was PBMCs, taken from a glioma patient whose treatment included an IDH1 peptide vaccine. In nucleotides, the CDR3 is TGCAGCCACGACGGAGTGAACACTGAAGCTTTCTTT. It specifies CSHDGVNTEAFF.